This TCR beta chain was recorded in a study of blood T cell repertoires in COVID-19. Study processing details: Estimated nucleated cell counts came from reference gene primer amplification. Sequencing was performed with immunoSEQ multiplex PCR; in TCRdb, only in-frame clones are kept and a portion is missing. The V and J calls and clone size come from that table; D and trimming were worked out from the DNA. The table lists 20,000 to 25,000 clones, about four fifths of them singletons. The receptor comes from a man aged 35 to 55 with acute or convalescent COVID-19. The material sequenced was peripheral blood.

In nucleotides, the CDR3 is TGTGCCAGCAGCTTGTCGGGGATTTATGGCTACACCTTC. It translates to CASSLSGIYGYTF. The V and J genes are TRBV5-4 and TRBJ1-2; D remains ambiguous. Trimming stripped 1 base from V and 5 bases from J, with 9 bases between. There are 13 residues in the CDR3. Germline V CDR1 and CDR2: SGHNT, YYREEE (reference sequence). The variable domain in full, completed from reference TRBV5-4 and TRBJ1-2, reads ETGVTQSPTHLIKTRGQQVTLRCSSQSGHNTVSWYQQALGQGPQFIFQYYREEENGRGNFPPRFSGLQFPNYSSELNVNALELDDSALYLCASSLSGIYGYTFGSGTRLTVV.